This TCR beta chain originates from a study of shared clonotypes between healthy human individuals. As for this clone: Its target is not known.

Assay: immunoSEQ multiplex PCR; the TCRdb copy retains only in-frame clones and omits some. The table lists about 2.4 million clones, 80% to 95% of them singletons. Study-wide findings and caveats: Non-shared clonotypes were found to have lower generation probabilities than the clonotypes that were shared by all four of the sorted-subset donors. Larger richness was generally estimated for naive than memory subsets.

V was trimmed by 8 bases and J by 4 bases, leaving 10 bases between them. The CDR3 loop spans 12 amino acids. Germline V gene data show CDR1 as MGHDK and CDR2 as SYGVNS. The V call is TRBV25-1, the J call TRBJ2-3; D call uncertain. The sequence was collected from a young man in good health. Some clones in this sample may be carry-over from other donors' samples. Input material: naive CD4+ T cells from PBMCs. Subset reported: CD45RA+ positively selected. The CDR3, as DNA: TGTGCCAGCCGTTTGTCAGCAGATACGCAGTATTTT. This codes for CASRLSADTQYF.